The 22 T cell receptor beta chains below all came from one sample that was sequenced in a study of immune cell composition in non-small cell lung cancer. Only in-frame clones appear in the TCRdb table, and some are missing; sequencing was by immunoSEQ multiplex PCR. The data contain 4,000 to 5,000 clones, 75% to 80% of them singletons. The specimen was lung tumor tissue. The receptors here all came from a human donor with non-small cell lung cancer.

The chain carries TRBV6-5 and TRBJ1-3, with no clear D. Trimming pared 5 bases from V and 3 bases from J, leaving 2 bases between. Per germline, CDR1 MNHEY and CDR2 SVGAGI. The CDR3 runs to 11 residues. CDR3 coding DNA: TGTGCCAGCAGTCTTGGAAACACCATATATTTT. As protein: CASSLGNTIYF.

The chain combines TRBV11-3 with TRBJ2-5; 8 nucleotides line up with TRBD2. V shed 5 bases, J shed 7 bases, and the junction held 6 bases outside the gene matches. Germline CDR1 and CDR2: SGHNT and YENEEA. CDR3 size: 13 residues. The DNA of the CDR3 is TGTGCCAGCAGCCTCGGGACTAGGGGGACCCAGTACTTC. Protein: CASSLGTRGTQYF.

The V and J genes are TRBV5-1 and TRBJ2-2; TRBD2 agrees at 7 bases. The germline V gene has CDR1 SGHRS and CDR2 YFSETQ. The CDR3 extends over 14 amino acids. V trimming: 2 bases; J trimming: 4 bases; junction bases outside the gene matches: 2. In DNA form, the CDR3 reads TGCGCCAGCAGCTTAGCGGGATCCACCGGGGAGCTGTTTTTT. Amino acids: CASSLAGSTGELFF.

This CDR3 is CSIGRVETQYF. CDR3 nucleotides: TGCAGTATAGGCAGGGTAGAGACCCAGTACTTC. V and J are TRBV20-1 and TRBJ2-5; D is perhaps TRBD1 (5 bases). Germline V gives CDR1 DFQATT, CDR2 SNEGSKA (reference sequence). The CDR3 is 11 residues long. V was clipped by 8 bases and J by 4 bases, with 11 bases between them.

V and J are TRBV5-5 and TRBJ2-5; maybe TRBD1 (6 bases). CDR1 SGHKS and CDR2 YYEKEE come from the germline V gene (reference sequence). Trimming cost V 0 bases and J 3 bases, with 12 bases left between them. The CDR3 runs to 15 residues. CDR3 in amino acids: CASSLEGPGEETQYF. CDR3 nucleotide sequence: TGTGCCAGCAGCTTGGAGGGTCCAGGGGAAGAGACCCAGTACTTC.

The V call is TRBV6-6, the J call TRBJ2-5; 7 bases match TRBD1. Germline CDR1 MNHNY, CDR2 SVGAGI (reference sequence). Unmatched junction bases numbered 16, after V lost 6 bases and J lost 9 bases. The CDR3 contains 15 residues. This CDR3 reads CASRAGRGSGGAQYF. The CDR3 nucleotides are TGTGCCAGCAGGGCGGGCAGGGGGTCCGGTGGGGCCCAGTACTTC.

The rearrangement links TRBV18 to TRBJ2-7, with TRBD1 matching 7 bases. Losses at the gene ends were 2 bases for V and 2 bases for J; bases not matched to a gene: 6. CDR1 and CDR2 (germline): KGHSH, LQKENI. This CDR3 has 15 residues. CDR3 DNA: TGTGCCAGCTCACCAAATCCCCAGGGGGCCTACGAGCAGTACTTC. It translates to CASSPNPQGAYEQYF.

The V call is TRBV6-1, the J call TRBJ2-7; TRBD2 agrees at 7 bases. This CDR3 contains 14 residues. The germline CDR1 and CDR2 sequences are MNHNS and SASEGT. The ends lost 8 bases at V and 3 bases at J; junction bases unmatched: 10. The CDR3 DNA sequence: TGTGCCAGCGGTGTGCTGGGGGGGGTCTACGAGCAGTACTTC. Protein: CASGVLGGVYEQYF.

V usage is TRBV5-1 and J usage is TRBJ2-7; 7 bases align to TRBD1. J was trimmed by 4 bases and V by 0 bases; bases with no gene match: 7. Looked up from germline, CDR1 is SGHRS and CDR2 is YFSETQ. This CDR3 is built from 15 residues. The CDR3 bases are TGCGCCAGCAGCTTGGGAAGCAGGGGGTCTTACGAGCAGTACTTC. Its protein is CASSLGSRGSYEQYF.

This chain connects TRBV28 to TRBJ1-1; 7 bases line up with TRBD1. Per the germline V gene, CDR1 is MDHEN and CDR2 is SYDVKM. The CDR3 is made up of 13 amino acids. The J segment lost 5 bases and the V segment lost 5 bases, leaving 5 bases of the junction unmatched. CDR3 protein: CASSIRGWTEAFF. The CDR3, as DNA: TGTGCCAGCAGTATCAGGGGGTGGACTGAAGCTTTCTTT.

The chain carries TRBV27 and TRBJ1-6; the D is unclear. Germline values: CDR1 MNHEY, CDR2 SMNVEV (reference sequence). Trimming took off 3 bases at V and 0 bases at J, with 9 bases between the two ends. CDR3 length: 16 amino acids. As DNA, the CDR3 is TGTGCCAGCAGTTTCGAGGGAAGCTCCTATAATTCACCCCTCCACTTT. It encodes CASSFEGSSYNSPLHF.

This sequence joins TRBV6-5 and TRBJ1-5; tentatively, D is TRBD1 (5 bases). The CDR3 covers 15 residues. V was cut by 0 bases and J by 7 bases, with 13 bases left in between. Looked up from germline, CDR1 is MNHEY and CDR2 is SVGAGI. The CDR3 reads CASSYSKGRAQPQHF. CDR3 nucleotide sequence: TGTGCCAGCAGTTACTCGAAAGGCAGGGCCCAGCCCCAGCATTTT.

This clone ranks as medium-sized. The rearrangement uses TRBV4-3 and TRBJ1-2; D not certain. The CDR3 is 15 amino acids. The ends were cut back, 0 bases at V and 4 bases at J, with 12 bases in the middle. From germline, CDR1 is LGHNA and CDR2 YSLEER. CDR3 coding DNA: TGCGCCAGCAGCCAAGACATTCAAGCGCGCTATGGCTACACCTTC. This translates into CASSQDIQARYGYTF.

This chain joins TRBV7-9 and TRBJ1-1, with 7 bases matching TRBD1. This CDR3 contains 13 residues. V lost 6 bases to trimming and J lost 4 bases; unmatched junction nucleotides: 5. Germline CDR1 is SEHNR and CDR2 is FQNEAQ (reference sequence). DNA of the CDR3: TGTGCCAGCAGGGAGACAGGGAGCACTGAAGCTTTCTTT. Its protein is CASRETGSTEAFF.

To note about this clone: An end of the junction differs from the germline gene, which may be a read error. This rearrangement joins TRBV7-7 to TRBJ2-3; 9 positions agree with TRBD1. Germline V gives CDR1 SSHAT, CDR2 FNYEAQ (reference sequence). CDR3 size: 17 residues. CDR3 amino acids: CASSLGERTGDSDTQYF. The CDR3 DNA reads as TGTGCTAGCAGCTTAGGGGAGAGGACAGGGGATTCAGATACGCAGTATTTT.

V gene TRBV4-2 combines with J gene TRBJ2-1, with 10 bases fitting TRBD2. V gave up 1 base and J gave up 0 bases; unmatched junction bases: 6. Germline assignment: CDR1 LGHNA and CDR2 YNFKEQ. This CDR3 comprises 18 residues. The CDR3 DNA reads as TGTGCCAGCAGCCAAGGAGCGGGAGGGCCAAGCTCCTACAATGAGCAGTTCTTC. The encoded protein is CASSQGAGGPSSYNEQFF.

The CDR3 reads CASSLVAGGSTDTQYF. The CDR3 region has the DNA TGCGCCAGCAGCCTAGTAGCGGGAGGAAGCACAGATACGCAGTATTTT. This sequence joins TRBV4-1 and TRBJ2-3; 10 positions match TRBD2. Germline V lookup: CDR1 MGHRA, CDR2 YSYEKL. The CDR3 has 16 residues. Unmatched junction bases numbered 4, after V lost 4 bases and J lost 0 bases.

This chain uses TRBV19 with TRBJ1-5; D gene uncertain. CDR1 is LNHDA and CDR2 is SQIVND in the germline V gene (reference sequence). The CDR3 is 13 amino acids. Trimming left V 4 bases short and J 6 bases short, with 10 bases between. CDR3 nucleotide sequence: TGTGCCAGTAGTAGCAATCGGGGTCAGCCCCAGCATTTT. It encodes CASSSNRGQPQHF.

CDR3 residues: CASSYSEGGVHGEQFF. CDR3 sequence (DNA): TGTGCCAGCAGTTACAGTGAAGGGGGCGTTCACGGCGAGCAGTTCTTC. J is TRBJ2-1 and V is TRBV6-5; 7 positions match TRBD1. The V and J ends lost 2 bases and 10 bases, in that order; junction bases with no gene match: 14. The CDR3 is 16 amino acids. CDR1 and CDR2 (germline): MNHEY, SVGAGI.

The chain has TRBV19 and TRBJ2-7, with TRBD2 matching over 13 bases. Germline CDR1 reads LNHDA; CDR2 reads SQIVND (reference sequence). Trimming took 5 bases from V and 7 from J; bases not matched to a gene: 11. CDR3 length equals 16 residues. CDR3 residues: CASSVGLAGDQGEQYF. CDR3 in DNA: TGTGCCAGTAGTGTCGGACTAGCGGGGGACCAGGGGGAGCAGTACTTC. Supplemented by reference TRBV19 and TRBJ2-7, the full variable domain reads DGGITQSPKYLFRKEGQNVTLSCEQNLNHDAMYWYRQDPGQGLRLIYYSQIVNDFQKGDIAEGYSVSREKKESFPLTVTSAQKNPTAFYLCASSVGLAGDQGEQYFGPGTRLTVT.

The chain uses TRBV11-2 and TRBJ2-4; perhaps TRBD1 as D (5 bases). V was shortened by 4 bases and J by 13 bases, with 17 bases between the two germline ends. Germline V CDR1 and CDR2: SGHAT, FQNNGV. CDR3 size: 13 residues. The CDR3 region is CASSWQSKGSQYF. CDR3 DNA sequence: TGTGCCAGCAGCTGGCAAAGTAAGGGGTCCCAGTACTTC.

The chain combines TRBV5-4 with TRBJ2-7, with D tentatively TRBD2 (5 bases). Trimming took 0 bases from V and 4 from J, leaving 17 bases between them. The length of the CDR3 is 16 residues. Per germline, CDR1 SGHNT and CDR2 YYREEE (reference sequence). Written as DNA, the CDR3 is TGTGCCAGCAGCTTGGCCAGAGAGGGAAGATCGTACGAGCAGTACTTC. Its protein is CASSLAREGRSYEQYF.